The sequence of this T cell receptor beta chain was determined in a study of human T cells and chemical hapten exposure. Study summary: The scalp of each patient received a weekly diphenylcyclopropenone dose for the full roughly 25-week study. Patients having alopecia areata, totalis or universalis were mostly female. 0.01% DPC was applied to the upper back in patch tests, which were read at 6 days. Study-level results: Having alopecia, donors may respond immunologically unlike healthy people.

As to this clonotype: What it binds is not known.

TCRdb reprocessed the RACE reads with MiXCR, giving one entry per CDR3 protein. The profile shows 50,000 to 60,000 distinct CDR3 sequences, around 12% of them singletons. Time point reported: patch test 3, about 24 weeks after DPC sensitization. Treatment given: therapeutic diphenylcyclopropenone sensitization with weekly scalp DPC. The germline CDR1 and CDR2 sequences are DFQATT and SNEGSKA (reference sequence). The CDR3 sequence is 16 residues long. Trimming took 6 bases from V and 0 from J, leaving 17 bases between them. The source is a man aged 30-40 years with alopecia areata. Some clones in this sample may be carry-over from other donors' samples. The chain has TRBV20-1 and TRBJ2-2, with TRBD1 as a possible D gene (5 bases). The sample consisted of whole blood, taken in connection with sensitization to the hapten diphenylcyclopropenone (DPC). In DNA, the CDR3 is TGCAGTGCCCAGTCTGACAGCCGGTCGAACACCGGGGAGCTGTTTTTT. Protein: CSAQSDSRSNTGELFF.